The rows below give T cell receptor beta chains drawn from one sample of a study of graft-versus-host responses after intestinal transplantation. This table comes from immunoSEQ multiplex PCR, and its TCRdb copy is limited to in-frame clones, with some not included. The sample holds 90,000 to 130,000 clones, approximately 93% seen once. No antigen has been identified for these receptors. The material sequenced was unstimulated CD8+ T cells sorted from spleen or lymph node cells, taken before transplant. Receptors originate from a human donor who was the organ donor for an intestinal transplant. CDR3s include the opening cysteine and the closing phenylalanine or tryptophan. D genes are given only for firm matches. Size tells how often a clone was seen (once, few, many) or the class of an expanded clone, and some rows leave it out.

NA	TRBJ2-7	TRBV4-1	few	TGCGCCAGCAGCCAAGATTACGGAGAAGGGCAGTACTTC	CASSQDYGEGQYF
NA	TRBJ1-2	TRBV29-1	NA	TGCAGCGTTGAGGGGGCCAATGGCTACACCTTC	CSVEGANGYTF
NA	TRBJ2-6	TRBV4-3	once	TGCGCCAGCAGCCAAGAGGCGCGGGACAGTTTCAATGGGGCCAACGTCCTGACTTTC	CASSQEARDSFNGANVLTF
NA	TRBJ2-7	TRBV5-6	few	TGTGCCAGCAGCTTGTCATTTTCCGGGATTCGGACCTACGAGCAGTACTTC	CASSLSFSGIRTYEQYF
NA	TRBJ2-2	TRBV7-7	NA	TGTGCCAGCAGCACCGAAGGGGGGGAGCTGTTTTTT	CASSTEGGELFF
TRBD2	TRBJ2-7	TRBV4-1	NA	TGCGCCAGCAGCCCTGCTCAGCGGGAGCTGGGCTACGAGCAGTACTTC	CASSPAQRELGYEQYF
TRBD2	TRBJ2-7	TRBV13	once	TGTGCCAGCAGCTCACTAGGACTAGCGGGGTACGAGCAGTACTTC	CASSSLGLAGYEQYF
NA	TRBJ2-7	TRBV11-2	NA	TGTGCCAGCAGCCCTAGTCCAGGGGAAGAGCAGTACTTC	CASSPSPGEEQYF
TRBD1	TRBJ1-2	TRBV5-1	NA	TGCGCCAGCAGCCTACAGGGGGTCTATGGCTACACCTTC	CASSLQGVYGYTF
TRBD2	TRBJ2-1	TRBV13	NA	TGTGCCAGCACCCACGTTCTAGCGGGAGGCAATGAGCAGTTCTTC	CASTHVLAGGNEQFF
NA	TRBJ2-5	TRBV10-1	NA	TGCGCCAGCGGGGGGGCAGAGACCCAGTACTTC	CASGGAETQYF
NA	TRBJ2-7	TRBV19	few	TGTGCCAGTAGTACTGGGTCCTACGAGCAGTACTTC	CASSTGSYEQYF
TRBD2	TRBJ2-3	TRBV19	once	TGTGCCAGTAGTGGGACTAGCGGGGTTGGAGATACGCAGTATTTT	CASSGTSGVGDTQYF
NA	TRBJ1-2	TRBV6-1	NA	TGTGCCACCCGTCAGTTGAACTATGGCTACACCTTC	CATRQLNYGYTF
NA	TRBJ2-5	TRBV29-1	NA	TGCAGCGCTCTACTCCAGACCCAGTACTTC	CSALLQTQYF
NA	TRBJ1-2	TRBV28	NA	TGTGCCAGCAGTTTCCGGGCTAACTATGGCTACACCTTC	CASSFRANYGYTF
TRBD1	TRBJ1-2	TRBV6-1	NA	TGTGCCAGCAGTGAAGTCTCCCAGGGGGCCGGGGCCTATGGCTACACCTTC	CASSEVSQGAGAYGYTF
TRBD2	TRBJ2-2	TRBV27	NA	TGTGCCAGCAGCCCATGGGGACTAGCGAGTCCCGGGGAGCTGTTTTTT	CASSPWGLASPGELFF
NA	TRBJ2-5	TRBV6-5	NA	TGTGCCAGCGGTAACTACCAAGAGACCCAGTACTTC	CASGNYQETQYF
NA	TRBJ1-3	TRBV5-6	NA	TGTGCCAGCAGCTTGGCTGGAAACACCATATATTTT	CASSLAGNTIYF
TRBD1	TRBJ2-7	TRBV4-2	NA	TGTGCCAGCAGCTCCGGGACAGGGGGCTACGAGCAGTACTTC	CASSSGTGGYEQYF
TRBD2	TRBJ2-7	TRBV27	NA	TGTGCCAGCAGTCTCGGGACTAGCGGGAGCTCCTACGAGCAGTACTTC	CASSLGTSGSSYEQYF
NA	TRBJ2-1	TRBV4-3	NA	TGCGCCAGCAGCCAAGATATGGGCTGGCGGCAGTTCTTC	CASSQDMGWRQFF
NA	TRBJ2-3	TRBV27	NA	TGTGCCAGCAGTTTATGGACTAGCACAGATACGCAGTATTTT	CASSLWTSTDTQYF
NA	TRBJ1-2	TRBV6-1	few	TGTGCCAGCAGGGTTGGCTATGGCTACACCTTC	CASRVGYGYTF
NA	TRBJ2-1	TRBV29-1	NA	TGCAGCGTTAAGTCGACGGGGTACAATGAGCAGTTCTTC	CSVKSTGYNEQFF
NA	TRBJ2-7	TRBV27	NA	TGTGCCAGCAGTTCGCTCCCGGACTACGAGCAGTACTTC	CASSSLPDYEQYF
NA	TRBJ2-5	TRBV27	NA	TGTGCCAGCAGGTGGGGGGAGACCCAGTACTTC	CASRWGETQYF
TRBD2	TRBJ2-5	TRBV5-4	NA	TGTGCCAGCAGCCCGCGATGGACTAGCGATCAAGAGACCCAGTACTTC	CASSPRWTSDQETQYF
TRBD1	TRBJ2-2	TRBV6-1	NA	TGTGCCAGCAGTGAAGACAGGGGGCTCACCGGGGAGCTGTTTTTT	CASSEDRGLTGELFF
NA	TRBJ2-7	TRBV29-1	NA	TGCAGCGTTGCCCAGGGCGGGTACGAGCAGTACTTC	CSVAQGGYEQYF
TRBD2	TRBJ2-1	TRBV2	NA	TGTGCCAGCAGGCCGGTAGGACTAGCGGGAGCAGCTTCCTACAATGAGCAGTTCTTC	CASRPVGLAGAASYNEQFF
NA	TRBJ2-4	TRBV19	NA	TGTGCCTCCAGTCCCCGGACAGTAGCCAAAAACATTCAGTACTTC	CASSPRTVAKNIQYF
NA	TRBJ2-7	TRBV7-6	NA	TGTGCCAGCAGCTTAACGAAAAACAGGGAGCAGTACTTC	CASSLTKNREQYF
NA	TRBJ2-4	TRBV27	NA	TGTGCCAGCAGTCCCTATTGGGGGGACATTCAGTACTTC	CASSPYWGDIQYF
NA	TRBJ2-2	TRBV5-4	NA	TGTGCCAGCAGCTTGCTAGGGTACACCGGGGAGCTGTTTTTT	CASSLLGYTGELFF
TRBD2	TRBJ2-7	TRBV27	NA	TGTGCCAGCAGTGTGGGACTAGTCCACGAGCAGTACTTC	CASSVGLVHEQYF
NA	TRBJ2-1	TRBV5-4	NA	TGTGCCAGCAGCCGAAATAACAATGAGCAGTTCTTC	CASSRNNNEQFF
NA	TRBJ1-2	TRBV9	once	TGTGCCAGCAGGGGACGGGCCAATCCGGGACAACGGGATTATGGCTACACCTTC	CASRGRANPGQRDYGYTF
TRBD1	TRBJ2-1	TRBV7-9	NA	TGTGCCAGCAGCGAGACAGGGTTCTTCAATGAGCAGTTCTTC	CASSETGFFNEQFF
NA	TRBJ1-2	TRBV30	NA	TGTGCCTGGAGTGTAGGAGAGGACTATGGCTACACCTTC	CAWSVGEDYGYTF
NA	TRBJ1-1	TRBV13	NA	TGTGCCAGCAGCTGGAGTAACACTGAAGCTTTCTTT	CASSWSNTEAFF
NA	TRBJ2-1	TRBV14	NA	TGTGCCAGCAGCCAAGTAAGGTGGCAGAACGACGGTGAGCAGTTCTTC	CASSQVRWQNDGEQFF
TRBD2	TRBJ2-5	TRBV28	NA	TGTGCCAGCAGTTTCCCGGGAGGGTACCAAGAGACCCAGTACTTC	CASSFPGGYQETQYF
NA	TRBJ2-1	TRBV15	NA	TGTGCCACCGCCCAGGGAAGGACAGGGAGGGATGAGCAGTTCTTC	CATAQGRTGRDEQFF
NA	TRBJ2-1	TRBV25-1	NA	TGTGCCAGCAGTGATCTCCCCTCCTCCTACAATGAGCAGTTCTTC	CASSDLPSSYNEQFF
NA	TRBJ2-3	TRBV4-1	NA	TGCGCCAGCAGCCAAGGGAGCACAGATACGCAGTATTTT	CASSQGSTDTQYF
NA	TRBJ2-3	TRBV7-9	NA	TGTGCCAGCAGCCCATGGGCTCCAAGTCCAGATACGCAGTATTTT	CASSPWAPSPDTQYF
NA	TRBJ2-5	TRBV2	NA	TGTGCCAGCTTGGCGGGACGAGAGACCCAGTACTTC	CASLAGRETQYF
NA	TRBJ2-3	TRBV28	NA	TGTGCCAGCAGCAGTGGAGGGGGTTTGGATACGCAGTATTTT	CASSSGGGLDTQYF
NA	TRBJ1-5	TRBV6-6	NA	TGTGCCAGCAGCCCCACAAATAGCAATCAGCCCCAGCATTTT	CASSPTNSNQPQHF
TRBD1	TRBJ2-1	TRBV5-6	NA	TGTGCCAGCAGCGCGGACAGGGTTTACAATGAACAGTTCTTC	CASSADRVYNEQFF
NA	TRBJ1-1	TRBV6-5	few	TGTGCCAGCAGTTACGGGGACACTGAAGCTTTCTTT	CASSYGDTEAFF